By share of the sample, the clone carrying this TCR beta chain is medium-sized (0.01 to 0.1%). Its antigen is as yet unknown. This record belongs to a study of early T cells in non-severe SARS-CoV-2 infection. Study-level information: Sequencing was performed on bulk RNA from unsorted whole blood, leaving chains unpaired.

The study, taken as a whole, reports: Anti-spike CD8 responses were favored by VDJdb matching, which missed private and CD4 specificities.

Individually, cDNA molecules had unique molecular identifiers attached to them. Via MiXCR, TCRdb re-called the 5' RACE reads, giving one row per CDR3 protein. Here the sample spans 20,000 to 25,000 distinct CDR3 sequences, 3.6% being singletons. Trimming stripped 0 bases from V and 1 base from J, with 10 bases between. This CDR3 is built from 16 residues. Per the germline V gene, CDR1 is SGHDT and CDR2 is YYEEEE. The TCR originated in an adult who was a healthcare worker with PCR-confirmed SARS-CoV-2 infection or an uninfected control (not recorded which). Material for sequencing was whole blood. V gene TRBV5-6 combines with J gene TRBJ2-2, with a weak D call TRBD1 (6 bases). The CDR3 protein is CASSLGYRENTGELFF. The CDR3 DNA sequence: TGTGCCAGCAGCTTGGGTTACAGGGAGAACACCGGGGAGCTGTTTTTT.